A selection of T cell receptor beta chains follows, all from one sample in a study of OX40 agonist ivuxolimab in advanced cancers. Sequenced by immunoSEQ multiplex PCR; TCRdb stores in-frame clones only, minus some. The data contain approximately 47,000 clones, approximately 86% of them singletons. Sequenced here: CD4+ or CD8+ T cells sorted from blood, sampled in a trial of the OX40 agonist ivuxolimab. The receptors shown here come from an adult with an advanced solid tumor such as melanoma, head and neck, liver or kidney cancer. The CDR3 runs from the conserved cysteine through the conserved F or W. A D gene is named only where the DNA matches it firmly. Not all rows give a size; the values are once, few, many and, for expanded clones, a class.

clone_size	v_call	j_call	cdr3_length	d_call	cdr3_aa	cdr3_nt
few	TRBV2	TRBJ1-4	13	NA	CASSAETAGKLFF	TGTGCCAGCAGTGCGGAAACCGCGGGAAAACTGTTTTTT
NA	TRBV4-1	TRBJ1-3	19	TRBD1	CASSQAWDRVSWSGNTIYF	TGCGCCAGCAGCCAAGCTTGGGACAGGGTCTCGTGGAGTGGAAACACCATATATTTT
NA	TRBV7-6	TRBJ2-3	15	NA	CASSLVGLASDTQYF	TGTGCCAGCAGCTTAGTAGGGCTAGCTTCAGATACGCAGTATTTT
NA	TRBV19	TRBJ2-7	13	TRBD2	CASSNYAGGEQYF	TGTGCCAGTAGTAATTATGCGGGGGGCGAGCAGTACTTC
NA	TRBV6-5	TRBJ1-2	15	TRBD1	CASNLGQGIGYGYTF	TGTGCCAGCAATCTGGGACAGGGGATCGGCTATGGCTACACCTTC
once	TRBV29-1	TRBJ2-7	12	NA	CSALTVTYEQYF	TGCAGCGCCTTGACAGTAACCTACGAGCAGTACTTC
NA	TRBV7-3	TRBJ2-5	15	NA	CASSRGGRVQETQYF	TGTGCCAGCAGCCGTGGGGGAAGGGTTCAAGAGACCCAGTACTTC
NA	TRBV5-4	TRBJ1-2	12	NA	CASSLRQVGYTF	TGTGCCAGCAGCCTTAGACAGGTTGGCTACACCTTC
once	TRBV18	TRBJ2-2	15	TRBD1	CASSPRQGTTGELFF	TGTGCCAGCTCCCCGAGACAGGGGACAACCGGGGAGCTGTTTTTT
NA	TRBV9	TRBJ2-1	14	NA	CASSSSVRVDEQFF	TGTGCCAGCAGCTCTTCGGTCCGAGTAGATGAGCAGTTCTTC
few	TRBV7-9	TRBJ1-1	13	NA	CASSLEENTEAFF	TGTGCCAGCAGCTTAGAAGAGAACACTGAAGCTTTCTTT
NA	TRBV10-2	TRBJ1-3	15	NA	CASKTETGSGNTIYF	TGCGCCAGCAAAACGGAAACCGGCTCTGGAAACACCATATATTTT
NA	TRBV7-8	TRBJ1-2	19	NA	CASSPRGWGARGVDYGYTF	TGTGCCAGCAGCCCGCGAGGATGGGGGGCTCGGGGGGTAGACTATGGCTACACCTTC
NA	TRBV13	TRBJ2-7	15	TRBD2	CASSLALADSYEQYF	TGTGCCAGCAGCTTAGCTCTAGCGGACTCCTACGAGCAGTACTTC
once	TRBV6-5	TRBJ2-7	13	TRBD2	CASSRSGAYEQYF	TGTGCCAGCAGTCGTAGCGGGGCCTACGAGCAGTACTTC
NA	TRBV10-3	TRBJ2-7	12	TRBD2	CAISGSTDEQYF	TGTGCCATAAGCGGGAGTACGGACGAGCAGTACTTC
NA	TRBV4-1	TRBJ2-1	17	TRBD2	CASSQRTLAGVGNEQFF	TGCGCCAGCAGCCAGCGCACACTAGCGGGAGTTGGGAATGAGCAGTTCTTC
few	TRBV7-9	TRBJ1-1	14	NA	CASSLEAVNTEAFF	TGTGCCAGCAGCTTAGAGGCTGTGAACACTGAAGCTTTCTTT
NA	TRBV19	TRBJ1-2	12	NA	CAIGQPNYGYTF	TGTGCCATTGGACAGCCCAACTATGGCTACACCTTC
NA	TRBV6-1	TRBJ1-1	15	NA	CASSPSGTVNTEAFF	TGTGCCAGCAGTCCCAGCGGTACTGTGAACACTGAAGCTTTCTTT
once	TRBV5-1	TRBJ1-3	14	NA	CASSLGGIGNTIYF	TGCGCCAGCAGCTTGGGGGGAATCGGAAACACCATATATTTT
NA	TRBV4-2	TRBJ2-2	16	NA	CASSQEVAANTGELFF	TGTGCCAGCAGCCAAGAAGTAGCGGCGAACACCGGGGAGCTGTTTTTT
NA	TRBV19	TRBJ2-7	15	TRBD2	CASSTKAGGSYEQYF	TGTGCCAGTAGTACAAAAGCGGGAGGCTCGTACGAGCAGTACTTC
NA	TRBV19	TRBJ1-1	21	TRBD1	CASSIVFQGAVIWSMNTEAFF	TGTGCCAGTAGTATAGTCTTTCAGGGGGCCGTTATATGGTCCATGAACACTGAAGCTTTCTTT
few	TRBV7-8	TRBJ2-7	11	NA	CASSLGNEQYF	TGTGCCAGCAGCTTAGGAAACGAGCAGTACTTC
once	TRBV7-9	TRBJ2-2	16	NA	CASSPLGQLQGGELFF	TGTGCCAGCAGCCCCCTTGGGCAGTTACAAGGGGGGGAGCTGTTTTTT
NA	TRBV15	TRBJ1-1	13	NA	CATSRAFEAEAFF	TGTGCCACCAGCAGAGCCTTCGAGGCTGAAGCTTTCTTT
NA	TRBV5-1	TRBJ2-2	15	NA	CASRAGHANTGELFF	TGCGCCAGCCGGGCCGGACATGCGAACACCGGGGAGCTGTTTTTT